In this sample, the clone carrying this T cell receptor (beta chain) turned up a few times. Using its own MiXCR run on the 5' RACE reads, TCRdb lists one record per CDR3 protein. The data show tens of thousands of distinct CDR3 sequences, roughly 6% seen once. The CDR3 length is 14 residues. The germline gives CDR1 SEHNR, CDR2 FQNEAQ (reference sequence). Trimming left V 2 bases short and J 6 bases short, with 13 bases between. The data originate from a study of early T cells in non-severe SARS-CoV-2 infection. The genes are TRBV7-9 and TRBJ1-2, with D possibly matching TRBD1 (6 bases). The specimen sequenced was whole blood. The receptor was isolated from an adult who was a healthcare worker with PCR-confirmed SARS-CoV-2 infection or an uninfected control (not recorded which). The CDR3 protein is CASSLRTASDGYTF. The CDR3 DNA reads as TGTGCCAGCAGCTTACGGACAGCGAGCGATGGCTACACCTTC.